Listed below are T cell receptor beta chains from one sample, sequenced in a study of blood T cell repertoires in COVID-19. Data came from immunoSEQ multiplex PCR; TCRdb stores just in-frame clones and leaves some out. The repertoire holds tens of thousands of clones, 88% seen once, with roughly 8.4% in the top ten. The sequenced sample was peripheral blood. These receptors were collected from a man aged 55 to 70 with active COVID-19. CDR3s include the opening cysteine and the closing phenylalanine or tryptophan. D genes are given only for firm matches. Some rows have no size entry. The others give once, few or many, or a class for an expanded clone.

NA | TRBJ1-5 | NA | 12 | TRBV5-6 | CASSFSNQPQHF | TGTGCCAGCAGCTTCTCCAATCAGCCCCAGCATTTT
NA | TRBJ2-2 | NA | 15 | TRBV7-2 | CASSPKGVYTGELFF | TGTGCCAGCAGCCCTAAGGGGGTTTACACCGGGGAGCTGTTTTTT
NA | TRBJ2-7 | NA | 12 | TRBV28 | CASSFLLSEQYF | TGTGCCAGCAGTTTTTTGTTGAGTGAGCAGTACTTC
NA | TRBJ1-1 | TRBD1 | 12 | TRBV6-5 | CASSLTGEEAFF | TGTGCCAGCAGCCTTACAGGGGAGGAAGCTTTCTTT
NA | TRBJ2-3 | TRBD1 | 13 | TRBV19 | CASSMDRGDTQYF | TGTGCCAGTAGTATGGACAGGGGGGATACGCAGTATTTT
NA | TRBJ1-1 | NA | 14 | TRBV14 | CASSQVGTWTEAFF | TGTGCCAGCAGCCAAGTCGGGACATGGACTGAAGCTTTCTTT
once | TRBJ1-3 | NA | 14 | TRBV6-5 | CASRIQGLGNTIYF | TGTGCCAGCAGGATACAGGGATTAGGAAACACCATATATTTT
NA | TRBJ1-2 | NA | 16 | TRBV10-2 | CASSDSVGGFNYGYTF | TGCGCCAGCAGTGACTCCGTGGGGGGGTTTAACTATGGCTACACCTTC
NA | TRBJ1-1 | NA | 15 | TRBV18 | CASSPPGQSVTEAFF | TGTGCCAGCTCACCACCGGGACAATCAGTCACTGAAGCTTTCTTT
NA | TRBJ1-3 | NA | 19 | TRBV28 | CASSPYSPGGGLSGNTIYF | TGTGCCAGCAGTCCCTATAGCCCCGGGGGGGGATTGTCTGGAAACACCATATATTTT
NA | TRBJ2-7 | TRBD1 | 13 | TRBV10-3 | CAISVPDRYEQYF | TGTGCCATCAGTGTCCCGGACAGGTACGAGCAGTACTTC
few | TRBJ1-4 | NA | 14 | TRBV7-9 | CASSLAGINEKLFF | TGTGCCAGCAGCTTGGCAGGGATAAATGAAAAACTGTTTTTT
NA | TRBJ2-1 | NA | 14 | TRBV11-1 | CATSEALSYNEQFF | TGTGCCACCTCGGAGGCTCTCTCCTACAATGAGCAGTTCTTC
NA | TRBJ1-4 | NA | 16 | TRBV19 | CASQTGGRPTNEKLFF | TGTGCCTCACAAACGGGGGGACGTCCAACTAATGAAAAACTGTTTTTT
NA | TRBJ2-7 | TRBD1 | 14 | TRBV18 | CASSNFRDRVEQYF | TGTGCCAGCTCAAATTTCCGGGACAGGGTTGAGCAGTACTTC
NA | TRBJ2-7 | NA | 12 | TRBV2 | CASKGDTYEQYF | TGTGCCAGCAAGGGGGATACCTACGAGCAGTACTTC
NA | TRBJ2-5 | TRBD1 | 15 | TRBV7-3 | CASSQLTGGLETQYF | TGTGCCAGCAGCCAATTGACAGGGGGTTTAGAGACCCAGTACTTC
NA | TRBJ2-1 | TRBD2 | 16 | TRBV7-8 | CASSLTASGFYNEQFF | TGTGCCAGCAGCTTGACCGCTAGCGGTTTTTACAATGAGCAGTTCTTC
NA | TRBJ2-7 | TRBD1 | 14 | TRBV27 | CASSVTGKTYEQYF | TGTGCCAGCAGTGTGACAGGGAAGACCTACGAGCAGTACTTC
NA | TRBJ2-3 | NA | 16 | TRBV10-3 | CAISPGKGGSTDTQYF | TGTGCCATCAGCCCCGGGAAAGGGGGAAGCACAGATACGCAGTATTTT
NA | TRBJ2-7 | TRBD2 | 18 | TRBV7-6 | CASSASTPRTSGSYEQYF | TGTGCCAGCAGCGCTAGCACCCCACGGACTAGCGGTTCCTACGAGCAGTACTTC
NA | TRBJ1-5 | NA | 12 | TRBV6-5 | CASSRNNQPQHF | TGTGCCAGCAGTCGTAACAATCAGCCCCAGCATTTT
once | TRBJ2-4 | TRBD2 | 17 | TRBV11-2 | CASSLDSGLAGGYIQYF | TGTGCCAGCAGCTTAGATTCCGGGTTAGCGGGAGGATACATTCAGTACTTC
NA | TRBJ2-7 | NA | 15 | TRBV19 | CASSRGLDEAYEQYF | TGTGCCAGTTCCCGTGGTCTGGATGAGGCCTACGAGCAGTACTTC
once | TRBJ1-3 | NA | 13 | TRBV9 | CASSPSTGNTIYF | TGTGCCAGCAGCCCTAGTACTGGAAACACCATATATTTT
NA | TRBJ1-2 | TRBD1 | 14 | TRBV2 | CASNGQGLGYGYTF | TGTGCCAGCAACGGACAGGGGTTGGGCTATGGCTACACCTTC
NA | TRBJ2-7 | TRBD2 | 14 | TRBV6-6 | CASSSPTAGGEQYF | TGTGCCAGCAGTTCCCCGACGGCGGGGGGCGAGCAGTACTTC
NA | TRBJ1-1 | NA | 16 | TRBV18 | CASSRSPTGTNTEAFF | TGTGCCAGCTCCCGCTCCCCAACAGGGACGAACACTGAAGCTTTCTTT
NA | TRBJ2-7 | NA | 15 | TRBV20-1 | CSASVRGSGLYEQYF | TGCAGTGCTAGTGTGCGTGGGAGCGGGCTGTACGAGCAGTACTTC
NA | TRBJ1-1 | NA | 13 | TRBV3-1/TRBV3-2 | CASSLQGFTEAFF | TGTGCCAGCAGCCTACAGGGTTTCACTGAAGCTTTCTTT
NA | TRBJ2-7 | NA | 12 | TRBV18 | CASSSQSYEQYF | TGTGCCAGCTCATCACAGAGCTACGAGCAGTACTTC
NA | TRBJ1-1 | NA | 12 | TRBV10-3 | CAISAGFEETFF | TGTGCCATCAGTGCGGGGTTCGAGGAAACTTTCTTT
NA | TRBJ1-3 | NA | 14 | TRBV10-3 | CAISHRDSGNTIYF | TGTGCCATCAGCCACAGGGACTCTGGAAACACCATATATTTT
NA | TRBJ2-7 | NA | 13 | TRBV7-2 | CASTSTFTYEQYF | TGTGCCAGCACCTCGACTTTTACCTACGAGCAGTACTTC
NA | TRBJ2-3 | TRBD2 | 16 | TRBV10-1 | CASSETSGRGTDTQYF | TGCGCCAGCAGTGAGACCAGCGGGAGGGGGACAGATACGCAGTATTTT
NA | TRBJ2-5 | TRBD2 | 17 | TRBV2 | CASSGSKTSSYQETQYF | TGTGCCAGCAGTGGCTCCAAGACTAGCAGTTACCAAGAGACCCAGTACTTC
NA | TRBJ2-1 | NA | 14 | TRBV6-6 | CASRPLAPYNEQFF | TGTGCCAGCAGACCACTAGCTCCCTACAATGAGCAGTTCTTC
NA | TRBJ2-3 | TRBD2 | 20 | TRBV6-1 | CASSARLGLAGRPSTDTQYF | TGTGCCAGCAGTGCCCGCTTGGGACTAGCGGGAAGACCAAGCACAGATACGCAGTATTTT
few | TRBJ2-7 | TRBD2 | 14 | TRBV6-5 | CASIPAGVGYEQYF | TGTGCCAGCATACCAGCGGGAGTGGGGTACGAGCAGTACTTC
NA | TRBJ1-1 | NA | 16 | TRBV9 | CASSVVKGVTGDGAFF | TGTGCCAGCAGCGTAGTCAAAGGGGTAACTGGGGATGGCGCTTTCTTT
NA | TRBJ2-7 | NA | 13 | TRBV7-8 | CASSSPMRYEQYF | TGTGCCAGCAGCTCCCCGATGCGCTACGAGCAGTACTTC
NA | TRBJ1-2 | TRBD1 | 12 | TRBV19 | CASRTGDYGYTF | TGTGCCAGTAGAACAGGGGACTATGGCTACACCTTC
NA | TRBJ2-5 | NA | 15 | TRBV11-2 | CASSLALQGFETQYF | TGTGCCAGCAGCTTGGCCTTACAGGGCTTCGAGACCCAGTACTTC
NA | TRBJ2-7 | TRBD1 | 12 | TRBV5-1 | CASSLDRDEQYF | TGCGCCAGCAGCTTAGACAGGGACGAGCAGTACTTC
NA | TRBJ1-2 | NA | 15 | TRBV6-6 | CASSYLEQVLGGYTF | TGTGCCAGCAGTTACCTGGAACAGGTATTGGGTGGCTACACCTTC
NA | TRBJ1-4 | NA | 16 | TRBV19 | CASSLGFGTTNEKLFF | TGTGCCAGTAGTCTAGGATTCGGTACAACTAATGAAAAACTGTTTTTT
NA | TRBJ2-7 | NA | 13 | TRBV2 | CASMAEWLYEQYF | TGTGCCAGCATGGCGGAATGGTTATACGAGCAGTACTTC
once | TRBJ1-3 | TRBD1 | 15 | TRBV27 | CASRRTGVSGNTIYF | TGTGCCAGCAGGAGAACAGGGGTCTCTGGAAACACCATATATTTT
once | TRBJ1-1 | NA | 15 | TRBV6-5 | CASKTLWTVGTEAFF | TGTGCCAGCAAGACCCTTTGGACAGTGGGCACTGAAGCTTTCTTT
NA | TRBJ1-2 | NA | 14 | TRBV7-3 | CASSPTGPRDGYTF | TGTGCCAGCAGCCCCACCGGGCCGCGGGATGGCTACACCTTC
NA | TRBJ2-6 | TRBD1 | 18 | TRBV5-1 | CASSYHGQAPSGANVLTF | TGCGCCAGCAGTTATCACGGACAGGCGCCCTCTGGGGCCAACGTCCTGACTTTC
NA | TRBJ1-5 | NA | 13 | TRBV2 | CASKKEGNQPQHF | TGTGCCAGCAAAAAAGAGGGAAATCAGCCCCAGCATTTT
NA | TRBJ2-1 | TRBD2 | 15 | TRBV5-1 | CASSPQREGYNEQFF | TGCGCCAGCAGCCCTCAGCGGGAGGGCTACAATGAGCAGTTCTTC
once | TRBJ2-7 | NA | 13 | TRBV29-1 | CSAESDTSYEQYF | TGCAGCGCCGAATCGGACACATCCTACGAGCAGTACTTC
few | TRBJ2-7 | TRBD2 | 17 | TRBV13 | CASSSTGRLAGDYEQYF | TGTGCCAGCAGCTCGACGGGACGACTAGCGGGAGACTACGAGCAGTACTTC
NA | TRBJ1-6 | NA | 16 | TRBV10-3 | CAISETVDGGSSPLHF | TGTGCCATCAGTGAGACGGTGGACGGGGGGAGTTCACCCCTCCACTTT
NA | TRBJ2-7 | NA | 15 | TRBV7-3 | CASSLSPLSSYEQYF | TGTGCCAGCAGCTTATCCCCCCTGAGCTCCTACGAGCAGTACTTC